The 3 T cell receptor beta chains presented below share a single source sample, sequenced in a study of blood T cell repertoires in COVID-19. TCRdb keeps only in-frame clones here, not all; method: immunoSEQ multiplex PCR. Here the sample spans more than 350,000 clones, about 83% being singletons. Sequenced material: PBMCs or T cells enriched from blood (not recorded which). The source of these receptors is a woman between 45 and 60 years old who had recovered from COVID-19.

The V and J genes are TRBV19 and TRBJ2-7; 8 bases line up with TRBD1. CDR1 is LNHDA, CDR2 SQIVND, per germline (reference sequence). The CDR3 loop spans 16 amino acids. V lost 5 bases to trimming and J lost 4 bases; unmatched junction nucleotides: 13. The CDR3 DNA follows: TGTGCCAGTAGTGCCAGGGGGCGAGTTCTTACTTACGAGCAGTACTTC. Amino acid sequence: CASSARGRVLTYEQYF. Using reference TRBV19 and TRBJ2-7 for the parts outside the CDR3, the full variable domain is DGGITQSPKYLFRKEGQNVTLSCEQNLNHDAMYWYRQDPGQGLRLIYYSQIVNDFQKGDIAEGYSVSREKKESFPLTVTSAQKNPTAFYLCASSARGRVLTYEQYFGPGTRLTVT.

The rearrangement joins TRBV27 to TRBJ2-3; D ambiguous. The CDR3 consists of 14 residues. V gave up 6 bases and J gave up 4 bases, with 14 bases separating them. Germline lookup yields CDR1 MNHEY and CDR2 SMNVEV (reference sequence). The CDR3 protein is CASSQPLAADTQYF. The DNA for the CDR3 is TGTGCCAGCAGCCAACCCCTGGCAGCAGATACGCAGTATTTT.

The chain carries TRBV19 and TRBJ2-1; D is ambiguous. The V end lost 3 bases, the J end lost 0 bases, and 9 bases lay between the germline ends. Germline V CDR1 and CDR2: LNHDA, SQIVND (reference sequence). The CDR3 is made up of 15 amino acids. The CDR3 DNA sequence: TGTGCCAGTAGTATCGACACCAGCTCCTACAATGAGCAGTTCTTC. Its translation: CASSIDTSSYNEQFF.